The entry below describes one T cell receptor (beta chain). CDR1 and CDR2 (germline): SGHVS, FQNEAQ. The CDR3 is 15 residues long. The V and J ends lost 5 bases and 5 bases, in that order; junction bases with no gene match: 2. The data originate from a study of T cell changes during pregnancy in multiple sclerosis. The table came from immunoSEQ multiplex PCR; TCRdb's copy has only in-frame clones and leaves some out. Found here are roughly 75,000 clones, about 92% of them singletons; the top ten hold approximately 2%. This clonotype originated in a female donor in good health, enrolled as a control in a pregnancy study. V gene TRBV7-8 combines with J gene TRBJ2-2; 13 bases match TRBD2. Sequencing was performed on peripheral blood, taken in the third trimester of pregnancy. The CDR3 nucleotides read TGTGCCAGCAGCCAGACTAGCGGGGGGACCGGGGAGCTGTTTTTT. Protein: CASSQTSGGTGELFF.